This T cell receptor beta chain was recorded in a study of T cell responses to AZD1222 COVID-19 vaccine. Study information: Pooling was applied to second doses at about 4 or about 12 weeks. Points from the study as a whole: Repertoires were obtained only post-peak T cell response. Most donors were white British and more were female, and clonal diversity was possibly underestimated. With two AZD1222 doses given, Spike-specific TCR breadth and depth both rose.

The method was immunoSEQ multiplex PCR; TCRdb's version includes in-frame clones alone and lacks a portion of them. Found here are about 150,000 clones, roughly 90% of them singletons; the top ten hold 15% to 20%. The CDR3 runs 13 residues. Trimming took 5 bases from V and 3 from J; bases not matched to a gene: 2. From germline, CDR1 is SEHNR and CDR2 FQNEAQ (reference sequence). A note on this clone: Its matching antigen is unknown.

The genes are TRBV7-9 and TRBJ2-7; 9 bases map to TRBD1. The sequence derives from an adult in good health. This specimen consisted of peripheral blood, obtained on day 0 of AZD1222 vaccination. The CDR3, as DNA: TGTGCCAGCAGCGACAGGGGGTTCTACGAGCAGTACTTC. Its protein is CASSDRGFYEQYF.